This T cell receptor beta chain was recorded in a study of cytomegalovirus exposure and HLA in healthy donors. The CDR3 covers 14 residues. Germline loops: CDR1 SGDLS, CDR2 YYNGEE. With 3 bases removed from V and 2 bases from J, the gap between germline ends came to 11 bases. 13 Jbeta primers and 60 Vbeta primers were used for the PCR. Profiled with immunoSEQ multiplex PCR; TCRdb holds only in-frame clones, not every one. The table records around 210,000 clones, approximately 85% of them present only once. There are a few counts of this clone. The TCR sequence derives from a girl aged 2 to 9 in good health and CMV-seronegative. The V gene is TRBV9, the J gene TRBJ2-5, with D perhaps TRBD1 (6 bases). The sample comprised PBMCs. CDR3 sequence reads: CASSEQGTQETQYF. As DNA, the CDR3 is TGTGCCAGCAGCGAACAGGGAACTCAAGAGACCCAGTACTTC.